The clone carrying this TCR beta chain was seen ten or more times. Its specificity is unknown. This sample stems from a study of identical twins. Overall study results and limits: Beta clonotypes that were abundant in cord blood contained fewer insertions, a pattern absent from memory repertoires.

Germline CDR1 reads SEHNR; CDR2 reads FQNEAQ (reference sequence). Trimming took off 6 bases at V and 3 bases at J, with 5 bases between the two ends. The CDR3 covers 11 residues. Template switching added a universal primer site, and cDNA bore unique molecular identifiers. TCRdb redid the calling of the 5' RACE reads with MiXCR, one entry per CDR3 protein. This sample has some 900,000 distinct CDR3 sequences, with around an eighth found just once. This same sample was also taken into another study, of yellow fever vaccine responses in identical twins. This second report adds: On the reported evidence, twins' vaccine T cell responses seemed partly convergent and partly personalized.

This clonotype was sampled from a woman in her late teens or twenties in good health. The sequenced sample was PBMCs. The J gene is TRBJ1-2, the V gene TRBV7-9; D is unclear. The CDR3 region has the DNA TGTGCCAGCAGTTTGGACTATGGCTACACCTTC. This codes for CASSLDYGYTF.